This TCR beta chain came from a study of blood T cell repertoires in COVID-19. CDR1 MDHEN and CDR2 SYDVKM come from the germline V gene. The J segment lost 5 bases and the V segment lost 10 bases, leaving 3 bases of the junction unmatched. This CDR3 has 12 residues. Here immunoSEQ multiplex PCR was the method, and the copy in TCRdb shows in-frame clones only, minus some. The sample holds approximately 200,000 clones, approximately 85% seen once. The sequencing input was peripheral blood. This clonotype was sampled from a man in his fifties or sixties with acute or convalescent COVID-19. The chain couples TRBV28 to TRBJ1-2; 11 positions agree with TRBD1. CDR3 bases: TGTGCCATTGGACAGGGGGCTTATGGCTACACCTTC. Protein: CAIGQGAYGYTF.